The rows below give T cell receptor beta chains drawn from one sample of a study of T cells after yellow fever vaccination. TCRdb fed the 5' RACE reads into MiXCR, producing one record per CDR3 protein. The data show 500,000 to 650,000 distinct CDR3 sequences, 13% seen once. Sequenced material: PBMCs, taken on the day of the yellow fever booster vaccination. The receptors shown here come from a young man who received the YFV17D yellow fever vaccine. Both conserved end residues are part of each CDR3. D genes are given only for firm matches. A clone size is listed for some rows: how often the clone was seen (once, few, many), or a class if it is expanded.

V	J	size	D	DNA	CDR3
TRBV10-3	TRBJ1-2	few	-	TGTGCCATCAGCCCAGGGAACTATGGCTACACCTTC	CAISPGNYGYTF
TRBV20-1	TRBJ2-1	few	-	TGCAGTGCTTCGCGGCACAATGAGCAGTTCTTC	CSASRHNEQFF
TRBV9	TRBJ2-2	many	TRBD2	TGTGCCAGCAGCGTCGGGCTAGCGGGAACCGGGGAGCTGTTTTTT	CASSVGLAGTGELFF
TRBV30	TRBJ2-1	few	-	TGTGCCTGGAGCAGAGTGGACTTGCGTTACAATGAGCAGTTCTTC	CAWSRVDLRYNEQFF
TRBV29-1	TRBJ2-3	few	-	TGCAGCGTAAAATATCAGGGGTTTGGCGGTCGGAGGGCAGATACGCAGTATTTT	CSVKYQGFGGRRADTQYF
TRBV16	TRBJ1-5	-	-	TGTGCCAGCAGCCAGGGGGCTGAGCAGCCCCAGCATTTT	CASSQGAEQPQHF
TRBV5-1	TRBJ1-1	few	-	TGCGCCAGCAGCTATACGCCGTCCGGGGAGGGAAACACTGAAGCTTTCTTT	CASSYTPSGEGNTEAFF
TRBV11-1	TRBJ2-2	few	-	TGTGCCAGCACCGCTAGCCCAACGAACACCGGGGAGCTGTTTTTT	CASTASPTNTGELFF
TRBV3-1	TRBJ2-3	few	TRBD2	TGTGCCAGCAGCCCGTGGGGAGGGAGAGATGGAGATACGCAGTATTTT	CASSPWGGRDGDTQYF
TRBV7-2	TRBJ2-3	-	TRBD1	TGTGCCAGCAGGACAGGGGGGGGGACAGATACGCAGTATTTT	CASRTGGGTDTQYF
TRBV7-2	TRBJ2-1	-	-	TGTGCCAGCAGCTTCCCGGGCGCGTACAATGAGCAGTTCTTC	CASSFPGAYNEQFF
TRBV9	TRBJ2-5	many	-	TGTGCCAGCAGCGTAGGCACCGGCGACGGGACCCAGTACTTC	CASSVGTGDGTQYF
TRBV12-3/TRBV12-4	TRBJ2-5	few	TRBD2	TGTGCCAGCAAACTTAGCGGGAGCGGGGAGACCCAGTACTTC	CASKLSGSGETQYF
TRBV6-5	TRBJ2-1	once	-	TGTGCCAGCAGTTACGGGGCAGGGCAGTTCTTC	CASSYGAGQFF
TRBV7-2	TRBJ2-7	-	TRBD1	TGTGCCAGCAGCTCCCAATCCGGGACAGGGTACGAGCAGTACTTC	CASSSQSGTGYEQYF
TRBV5-1	TRBJ2-2	many	-	TGCGCCAGCGACAAGGGAGGCGGGACCTCCGGGGAGCTGTTTTTT	CASDKGGGTSGELFF
TRBV7-2	TRBJ2-1	few	TRBD1	TGTGCCAGCAGCATCGGGACAGGGCGTCATGAGCAGTTCTTC	CASSIGTGRHEQFF
TRBV12-3/TRBV12-4	TRBJ1-2	few	-	TGTGCCAGCAGTTTACTCGGGCAGGGCTATGGCTACACCTTC	CASSLLGQGYGYTF
TRBV11-3	TRBJ2-3	few	TRBD2	TGTGCCAGCAAGGGACTAGCGGACACAGATACGCAGTATTTT	CASKGLADTDTQYF
TRBV7-9	TRBJ2-5	few	-	TGTGCCAGCACCGAGCTGGAGACCCAGTACTTC	CASTELETQYF
TRBV18	TRBJ2-7	few	TRBD2	TGTGCCAGCTCACCACCTAGCGGGAGGGGCGAGCAGTACTTC	CASSPPSGRGEQYF
TRBV9	TRBJ2-7	few	TRBD2	TGTGCCAGCAGCGTAGGGGTTAGCGGGAGATACTCCTACGAGCAGTACTTC	CASSVGVSGRYSYEQYF
TRBV7-2	TRBJ2-7	many	TRBD2	TGTGCCAGCAGCCTCCCTAGCGGGAGTAGAAACGAGCAGTACTTC	CASSLPSGSRNEQYF
TRBV10-2	TRBJ2-1	few	TRBD2	TGCGCCACCACTAGCGGGAGCGACAATGAGCAGTTCTTC	CATTSGSDNEQFF
TRBV21-1	TRBJ2-1	few	-	TGTGCCAGCAGCAAGTGGAAGGAACAGGGGGCACCTTTCAATGAGCAGTTCTTC	CASSKWKEQGAPFNEQFF
TRBV19	TRBJ2-7	few	TRBD1	TGTGCCAGTAGTTCACGGGACAGCTCCTACGAGCAGTACTTC	CASSSRDSSYEQYF
TRBV30	TRBJ1-5	-	TRBD1	TGTGCCTGGAGCCCTCCAGGGGGCGAGTATCAGCCCCAGCATTTT	CAWSPPGGEYQPQHF
TRBV10-2	TRBJ2-7	few	-	TGCGCCAGCAGTGAGCCGGAAGGCGAGCAGTACTTC	CASSEPEGEQYF
TRBV5-1	TRBJ2-2	-	-	TGCGCCAGCAGCTTGCAGGACCCGAGGAACACCGGGGAGCTGTTTTTT	CASSLQDPRNTGELFF
TRBV4-3	TRBJ2-1	few	-	TGCGCCAGCAGCCAAGTCGTCGGAAGGGTTTCCTCGCTCGTCTACAATGAGCAGTTCTTC	CASSQVVGRVSSLVYNEQFF
TRBV18	TRBJ2-7	few	-	TGTGCCAGCTCCCGGGGGACCCCACCGGGGGAGCAGTACTTC	CASSRGTPPGEQYF
TRBV12-3/TRBV12-4	TRBJ2-1	few	-	TGTGCCAGCAGGGCGATCTCCTACAATGAGCAGTTCTTC	CASRAISYNEQFF
TRBV6-2/TRBV6-3	TRBJ2-7	-	-	TGTGCCAGCAGACCCGGACTACTTTACGAGCAGTACTTC	CASRPGLLYEQYF
TRBV15	TRBJ2-5	-	TRBD2	TGTGCCACCAGCAGAGGCGGGACTAGCGGGAGATGGGAGACCCAGTACTTC	CATSRGGTSGRWETQYF
TRBV20-1	TRBJ1-1	-	-	TGCAGTGCTAGGGAGGTTTTTGGCACTGAAGCTTTCTTT	CSAREVFGTEAFF
TRBV5-1	TRBJ2-1	few	-	TGCGCCAGCCGCCCCCCACTCAGCGGGCAAAAAGGCAATGAGCAGTTCTTC	CASRPPLSGQKGNEQFF
TRBV12-3/TRBV12-4	TRBJ2-7	few	TRBD1	TGTGCCAGCACTTCGGACAGGCTAGTTTCCTACGAGCAGTACTTC	CASTSDRLVSYEQYF
TRBV20-1	TRBJ1-3	few	-	TGCAGTGCTAGAGATCCGCCAAGCTCTGGAAACACCATATATTTT	CSARDPPSSGNTIYF
TRBV29-1	TRBJ2-7	once	TRBD1	TGCAGCGTTGAAGGGGACAGGGGGGTTGGCTACGAGCAGTACTTC	CSVEGDRGVGYEQYF
TRBV9	TRBJ2-7	-	-	TGTGCCAGCAGCCGCACGGGGGCCTACGAGCAGTACTTC	CASSRTGAYEQYF
TRBV29-1	TRBJ2-5	many	-	TGCAGCGGTGACAGGAACCAAGAGACCCAGTACTTC	CSGDRNQETQYF
TRBV15	TRBJ2-1	-	-	TGTGCCACGGGCCACGCCGGATACAATGAGCAGTTCTTC	CATGHAGYNEQFF
TRBV20-1	TRBJ1-3	-	-	TGCAGTGCTAGTACAGATAACTCTGGAAACACCATATATTTT	CSASTDNSGNTIYF
TRBV7-8	TRBJ2-7	-	-	TGTGCCAGCAGCCACCTTCCTCGGACATCACCCTCCTACGAGCAGTACTTC	CASSHLPRTSPSYEQYF
TRBV27	TRBJ2-5	few	-	TGTGCCAGCAGTTTATGGGGGAAAGAGACCCAGTACTTC	CASSLWGKETQYF
TRBV12-3/TRBV12-4	TRBJ1-3	few	-	TGTGCCGTCCACCAATACTCTGGAAACACCATATATTTT	CAVHQYSGNTIYF
TRBV18	TRBJ2-2	few	-	TGTGCCAGCTCAGTGAGCGGAGTGAACACCGGGGAGCTGTTTTTT	CASSVSGVNTGELFF
TRBV20-1	TRBJ2-1	few	-	TGCAGTGCTTGGACGGCGAGCTCCTACAATGAGCAGTTCTTC	CSAWTASSYNEQFF
TRBV28	TRBJ2-3	-	-	TGTGCCAGCAGCAGGGATGGGAATACGCAGTATTTT	CASSRDGNTQYF
TRBV7-2	TRBJ1-1	-	-	TGTGCCAGCAGCTTAGCCCGGGGTGGGAACACTGAAGCTTTCTTT	CASSLARGGNTEAFF
TRBV7-2	TRBJ2-4	few	TRBD1	TGTGCCAGCAGACAGACAGGGGGACAGGGAAACATTCAGTACTTC	CASRQTGGQGNIQYF
TRBV10-2	TRBJ1-4	-	-	TGCGCCAGCAGTGAGTCGACTCGGGAAAAACTGTTTTTT	CASSESTREKLFF
TRBV20-1	TRBJ2-3	-	TRBD2	TGCAGTGCTAGAATTAGCGGGATCCCAGATACGCAGTATTTT	CSARISGIPDTQYF
TRBV19	TRBJ2-1	few	TRBD2	TGTGCCAGTAGTATCTATGCGAGCGGGAGGGGGAATGAGCAGTTCTTC	CASSIYASGRGNEQFF
TRBV15	TRBJ2-2	few	TRBD2	TGTGCCACCAGCAGAGGATGGGGGGGGAACACCGGGGAGCTGTTTTTT	CATSRGWGGNTGELFF
TRBV5-1	TRBJ1-4	-	TRBD1	TGCGCCAGCAGCTTGGGATATTCGGTTGGGACAGACGAAAAACTGTTTTTT	CASSLGYSVGTDEKLFF
TRBV11-2	TRBJ2-1	many	TRBD2	TGTGCCAGCAGACGAGCGGGGAACTCCTACAATGAGCAGTTCTTC	CASRRAGNSYNEQFF
TRBV6-5	TRBJ2-7	few	TRBD1	TGTGCCAGCGCGACAGGGAACTACGAGCAGTACTTC	CASATGNYEQYF
TRBV20-1	TRBJ2-7	-	TRBD2	TGCAGTGCTAGACGATTAGCGGGAGGTCTGAACGAGCAGTACTTC	CSARRLAGGLNEQYF